A single sample gave rise to the 2 T cell receptor beta chains below, sequenced in a study of T cell therapy after organ transplantation. The time point is: 4-8 weeks after completion of therapy. Sequencing used immunoSEQ multiplex PCR; TCRdb keeps in-frame clones, though not all of them. The sample includes some 6,000 clones, about three quarters of them seen just once. The antigens these receptors bind are not known. This specimen consisted of CD8+ T cells from blood, obtained after autologous CMV-specific T cell therapy. All receptors derive from a human patient who had received a solid organ transplant and had CMV disease. Some T cells may have originated in the graft donor.

The chain couples TRBV27 to TRBJ2-1; no firm D call. V was shortened by 3 bases and J by 2 bases, with 5 bases between the two germline ends. Germline-derived CDR1 and CDR2 are MNHEY and SMNVEV (reference sequence). The CDR3 has 13 amino acids. The CDR3: CASSFIPYNEQFF. The CDR3 DNA reads TGTGCCAGCAGTTTTATCCCCTACAATGAGCAGTTCTTC.

This clone was recorded only once. The gene calls are TRBV28 and TRBJ2-2; maybe TRBD2 (5 bases). CDR3 length equals 12 residues. Germline assignment: CDR1 MDHEN and CDR2 SYDVKM. Deletions cut 4 bases from V and 6 bases from J, with 6 bases between. CDR3 residues: CASSWTAGELFF. In nucleotides, the CDR3 is TGTGCCAGCAGTTGGACTGCCGGGGAGCTGTTTTTT.